This T cell receptor beta chain was sequenced in a study of blood T cell repertoires in COVID-19. About the research overall: Donors in the United States, Italy and Spain gave samples during acute or convalescent COVID-19. Nucleic acid was either cDNA or gDNA, and it came from T cells, B-cell-depleted T cells, or PBMCs.

Original data processing: By means of reference gene primer amplification, nucleated cell counts were estimated. Measured with immunoSEQ multiplex PCR; TCRdb has only the in-frame clones, and not every one. Clonal size and the V and J genes are those of that table, whereas D and trimming came from the DNA. The sample shows around 120,000 clones, around 78% of them seen only once. The sample holds one count of this clone. Germline V gene sequence: CDR1 MNHNS, CDR2 SASEGT. The length of the CDR3 is 14 residues. Trimming took 2 bases from V and 3 from J; bases not matched to a gene: 4. Input material: peripheral blood. The TCR comes from a man aged 25 to 40 with acute or convalescent COVID-19. The rearrangement joins TRBV6-1 to TRBJ2-7; 7 bases map to TRBD2. CDR3 nucleotide sequence: TGTGCCAGCAGTGAAAGCGGGACTCTCTACGAGCAGTACTTC. It specifies CASSESGTLYEQYF.